This TCR beta chain originates from a study of blood T cells in healthy people across ages. The study's findings and limits: With unsorted PBMCs, a conclusive comparison of naive versus antigen-experienced cells was not possible.

A second PCR of 7 to 11 cycles used a sample-barcoded 5' primer and a J-beta primer mix. Each CDR3 protein gets one entry after TCRdb re-called the 5' RACE reads with MiXCR. The table includes about 1,500,000 distinct CDR3 sequences, roughly 27% detected once. The sample providers were healthy Caucasian people from Russia, aged roughly 6 to 95. This clonotype was seen a handful of times. Its antigen is not known. The CDR3 has 13 amino acids. In germline, CDR1 is MNHEY, CDR2 SVGEGT. The chain uses TRBV6-2 or TRBV6-3 and TRBJ2-5; 8 bases align to TRBD2. The last part of the DNA fits TRBJ2-7 better; the J call may be wrong. Sequenced input: blood. The source is a woman aged 25 to 39 in good health. This chain's CDR3 is CASSKAGVVEQYF. CDR3 DNA sequence: TGTGCCAGCAGCAAAGCGGGGGTTGTCGAGCAGTACTTC.